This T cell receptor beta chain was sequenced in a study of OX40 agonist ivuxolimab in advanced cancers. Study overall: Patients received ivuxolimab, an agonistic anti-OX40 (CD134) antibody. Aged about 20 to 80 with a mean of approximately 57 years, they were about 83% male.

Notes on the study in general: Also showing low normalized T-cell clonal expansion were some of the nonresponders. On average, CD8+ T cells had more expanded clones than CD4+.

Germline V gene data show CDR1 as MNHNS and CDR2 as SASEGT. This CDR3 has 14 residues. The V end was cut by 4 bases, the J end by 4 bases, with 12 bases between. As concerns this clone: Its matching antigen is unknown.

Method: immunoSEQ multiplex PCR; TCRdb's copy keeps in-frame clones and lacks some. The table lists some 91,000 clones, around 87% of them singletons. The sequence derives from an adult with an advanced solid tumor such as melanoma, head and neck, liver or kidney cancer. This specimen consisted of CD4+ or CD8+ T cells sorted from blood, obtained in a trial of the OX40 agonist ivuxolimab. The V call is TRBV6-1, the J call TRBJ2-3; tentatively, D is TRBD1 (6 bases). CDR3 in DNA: TGTGCCAGCAGTGGTAGCAGGGGTGCAGATACGCAGTATTTT. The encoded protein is CASSGSRGADTQYF.